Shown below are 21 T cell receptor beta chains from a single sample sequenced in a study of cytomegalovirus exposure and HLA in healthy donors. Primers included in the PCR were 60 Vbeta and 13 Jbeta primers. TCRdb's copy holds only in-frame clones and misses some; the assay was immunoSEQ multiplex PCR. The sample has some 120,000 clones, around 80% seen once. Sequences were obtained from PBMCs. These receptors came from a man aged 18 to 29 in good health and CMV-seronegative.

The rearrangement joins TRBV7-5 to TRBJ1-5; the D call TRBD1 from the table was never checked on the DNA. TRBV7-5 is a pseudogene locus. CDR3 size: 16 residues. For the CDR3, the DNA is TGTGCCAGAAGCTTAAGTTATGACAGGGAGAATCAGCCCCAGCATTTT. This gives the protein CARSLSYDRENQPQHF.

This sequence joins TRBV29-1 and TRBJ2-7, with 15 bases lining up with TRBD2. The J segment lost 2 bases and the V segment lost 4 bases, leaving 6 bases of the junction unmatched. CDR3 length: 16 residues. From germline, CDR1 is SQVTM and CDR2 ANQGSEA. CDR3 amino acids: CSVAGLAGGEAYEQYF. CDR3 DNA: TGCAGCGTTGCCGGACTAGCGGGAGGGGAGGCCTACGAGCAGTACTTC.

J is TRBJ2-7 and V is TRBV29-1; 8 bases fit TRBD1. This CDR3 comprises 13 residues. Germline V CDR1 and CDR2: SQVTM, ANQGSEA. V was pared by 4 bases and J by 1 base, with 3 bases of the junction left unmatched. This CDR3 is CSVGGTGSYEQYF. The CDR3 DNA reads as TGCAGCGTTGGGGGGACAGGTTCCTACGAGCAGTACTTC.

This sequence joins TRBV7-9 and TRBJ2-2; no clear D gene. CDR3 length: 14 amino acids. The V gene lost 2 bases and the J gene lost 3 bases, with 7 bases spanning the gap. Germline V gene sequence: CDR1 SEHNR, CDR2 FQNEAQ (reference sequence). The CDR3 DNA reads TGTGCCAGCAGCTTACGTTCCGACACCGGGGAGCTGTTTTTT. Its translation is CASSLRSDTGELFF.

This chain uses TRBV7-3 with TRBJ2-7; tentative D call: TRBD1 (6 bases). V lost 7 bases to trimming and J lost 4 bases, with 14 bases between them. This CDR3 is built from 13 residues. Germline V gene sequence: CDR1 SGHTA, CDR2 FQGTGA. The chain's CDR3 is CASTGPGVYEQYF. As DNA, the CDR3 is TGTGCCAGCACGGGGCCAGGGGTGTACGAGCAGTACTTC.

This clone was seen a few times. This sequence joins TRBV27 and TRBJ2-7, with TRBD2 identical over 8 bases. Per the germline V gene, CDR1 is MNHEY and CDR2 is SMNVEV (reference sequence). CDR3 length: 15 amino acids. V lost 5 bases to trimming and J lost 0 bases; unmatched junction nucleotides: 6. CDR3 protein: CASSTLAGGSYEQYF. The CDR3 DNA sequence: TGTGCCAGCAGTACCCTGGCGGGAGGCTCCTACGAGCAGTACTTC.

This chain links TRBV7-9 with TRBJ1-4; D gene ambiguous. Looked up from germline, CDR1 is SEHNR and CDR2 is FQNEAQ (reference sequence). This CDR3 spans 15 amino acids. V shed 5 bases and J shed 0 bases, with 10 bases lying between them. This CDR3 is CASSPYGSTNEKLFF. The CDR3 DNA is TGTGCCAGCAGCCCCTACGGTTCAACTAATGAAAAACTGTTTTTT.

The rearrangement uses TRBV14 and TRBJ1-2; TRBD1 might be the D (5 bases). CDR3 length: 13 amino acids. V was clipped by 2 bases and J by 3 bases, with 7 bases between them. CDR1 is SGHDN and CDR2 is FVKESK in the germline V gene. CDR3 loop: CASSQTGDYGYTF. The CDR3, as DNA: TGTGCCAGCAGCCAAACAGGTGACTATGGCTACACCTTC.

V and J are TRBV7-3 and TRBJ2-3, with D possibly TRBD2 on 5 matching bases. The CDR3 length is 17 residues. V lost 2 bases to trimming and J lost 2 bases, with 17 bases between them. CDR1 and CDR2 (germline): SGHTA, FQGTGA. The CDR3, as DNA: TGTGCCAGCAGCTTAGTGCGGGCAACAGACTACACAGATACGCAGTATTTT. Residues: CASSLVRATDYTDTQYF.

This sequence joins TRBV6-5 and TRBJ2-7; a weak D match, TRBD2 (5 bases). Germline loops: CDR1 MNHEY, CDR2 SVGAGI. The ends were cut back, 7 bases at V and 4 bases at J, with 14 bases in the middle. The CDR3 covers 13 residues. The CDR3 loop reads CASNRNGNYEQYF. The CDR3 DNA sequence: TGTGCCAGCAACCGTAACGGGAATTACGAGCAGTACTTC.

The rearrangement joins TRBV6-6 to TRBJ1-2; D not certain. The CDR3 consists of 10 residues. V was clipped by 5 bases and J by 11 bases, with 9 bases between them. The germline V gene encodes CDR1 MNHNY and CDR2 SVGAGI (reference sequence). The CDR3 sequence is CASSDGGYTF. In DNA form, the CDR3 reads TGTGCCAGCAGTGATGGAGGGTACACCTTC.

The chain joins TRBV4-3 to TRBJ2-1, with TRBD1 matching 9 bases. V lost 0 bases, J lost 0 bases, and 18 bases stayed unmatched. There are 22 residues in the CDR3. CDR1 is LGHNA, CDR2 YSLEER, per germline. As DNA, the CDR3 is TGCGCCAGCAGCCAAGACCCTGCGGGACAGGGTATGTTAGCGAGCTCCTACAATGAGCAGTTCTTC. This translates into CASSQDPAGQGMLASSYNEQFF.

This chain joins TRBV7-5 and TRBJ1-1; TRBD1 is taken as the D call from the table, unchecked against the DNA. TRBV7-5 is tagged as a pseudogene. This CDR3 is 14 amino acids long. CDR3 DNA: TGTGCCAGAAGCTTAGGGCCAGGGAACACTGAAGCTTTCTTT. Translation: CARSLGPGNTEAFF.

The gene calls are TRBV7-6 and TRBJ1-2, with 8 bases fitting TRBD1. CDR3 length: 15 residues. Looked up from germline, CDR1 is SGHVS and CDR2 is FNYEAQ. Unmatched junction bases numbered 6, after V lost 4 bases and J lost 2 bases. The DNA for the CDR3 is TGTGCCAGCAGCTCCCAACGGACAGGGAACTATGGCTACACCTTC. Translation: CASSSQRTGNYGYTF.

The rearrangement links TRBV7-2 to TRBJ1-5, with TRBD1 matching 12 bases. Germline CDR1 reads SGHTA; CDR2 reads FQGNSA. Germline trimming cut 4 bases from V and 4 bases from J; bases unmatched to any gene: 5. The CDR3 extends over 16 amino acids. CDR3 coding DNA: TGTGCCAGCAGCTCGGGACAGGGGGCCCTTAATCAGCCCCAGCATTTT. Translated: CASSSGQGALNQPQHF. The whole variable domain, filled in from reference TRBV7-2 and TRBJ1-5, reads GAGVSQSPSNKVTEKGKDVELRCDPISGHTALYWYRQSLGQGLEFLIYFQGNSAPDKSGLPSDRFSAERTGGSVSTLTIQRTQQEDSAVYLCASSSGQGALNQPQHFGDGTRLSIL.

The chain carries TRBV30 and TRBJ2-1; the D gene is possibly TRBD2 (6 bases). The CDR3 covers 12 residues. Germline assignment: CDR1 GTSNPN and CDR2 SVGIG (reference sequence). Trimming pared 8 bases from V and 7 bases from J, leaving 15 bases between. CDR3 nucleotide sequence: TGTGCCCCCACGGGGGTAAAGAATGAGCAGTTCTTC. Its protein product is CAPTGVKNEQFF.

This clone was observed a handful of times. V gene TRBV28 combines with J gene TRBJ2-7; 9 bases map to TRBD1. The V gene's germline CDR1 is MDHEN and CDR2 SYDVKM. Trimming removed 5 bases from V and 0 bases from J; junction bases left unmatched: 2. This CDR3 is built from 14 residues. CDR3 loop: CASSRQGVSYEQYF. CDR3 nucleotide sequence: TGTGCCAGCAGTCGACAGGGGGTCTCCTACGAGCAGTACTTC. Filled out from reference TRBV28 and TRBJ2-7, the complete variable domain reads DVKVTQSSRYLVKRTGEKVFLECVQDMDHENMFWYRQDPGLGLRLIYFSYDVKMKEKGDIPEGYSVSREKKERFSLILESASTNQTSMYLCASSRQGVSYEQYFGPGTRLTVT.

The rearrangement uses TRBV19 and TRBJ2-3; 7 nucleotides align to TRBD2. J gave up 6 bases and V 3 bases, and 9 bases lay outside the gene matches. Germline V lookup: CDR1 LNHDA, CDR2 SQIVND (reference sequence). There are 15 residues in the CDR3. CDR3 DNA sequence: TGTGCCAGTAGTATTCTAGCGGAACTGGGGGATACGCAGTATTTT. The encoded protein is CASSILAELGDTQYF.

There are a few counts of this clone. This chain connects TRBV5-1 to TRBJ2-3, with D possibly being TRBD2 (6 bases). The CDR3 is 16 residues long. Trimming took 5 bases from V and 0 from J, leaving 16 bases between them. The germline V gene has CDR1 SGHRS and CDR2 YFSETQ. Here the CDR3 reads CASSLAPGASTDTQYF. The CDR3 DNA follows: TGCGCCAGCAGTTTAGCCCCGGGAGCTAGCACAGATACGCAGTATTTT. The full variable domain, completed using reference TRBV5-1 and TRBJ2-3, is KAGVTQTPRYLIKTRGQQVTLSCSPISGHRSVSWYQQTPGQGLQFLFEYFSETQRNKGNFPGRFSGRQFSNSRSEMNVSTLELGDSALYLCASSLAPGASTDTQYFGPGTRLTVL.

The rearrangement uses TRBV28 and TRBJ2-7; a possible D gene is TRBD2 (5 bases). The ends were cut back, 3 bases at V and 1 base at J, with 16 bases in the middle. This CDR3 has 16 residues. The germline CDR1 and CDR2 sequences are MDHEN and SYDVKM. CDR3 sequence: CASSLYSASFSYEQYF. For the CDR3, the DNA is TGTGCCAGCAGTTTGTATTCGGCTAGCTTTTCCTACGAGCAGTACTTC.

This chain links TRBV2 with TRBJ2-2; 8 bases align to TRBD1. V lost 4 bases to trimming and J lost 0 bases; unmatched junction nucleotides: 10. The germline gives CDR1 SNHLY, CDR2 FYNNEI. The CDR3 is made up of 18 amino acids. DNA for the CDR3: TGTGCCAGCAGTGGGAGGACAGGGAATCTTGCGAACACCGGGGAGCTGTTTTTT. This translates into CASSGRTGNLANTGELFF.